The sample holds one count of the clone carrying this T cell receptor (beta chain). The antigen is undetermined. This specimen belongs to a study of cytomegalovirus exposure and HLA in healthy donors. Across the whole study: Caucasian-associated ancestry cluster membership applied to less than 85% of over 350 genotyped donors.

Germline V gene data show CDR1 as SGHAT and CDR2 as FQNNGV. CDR3 size: 13 residues. Trimming removed 0 bases at V and 6 bases at J, with 6 bases between. The study, taken as a whole, reports: Rare TCR sequences dominated, though some public TCRs recurred in many donors. A later analysis showed TCR association rates differing by HLA locus, peaking at DRB1 and lowest at HLA-C.

Vbeta (60) and Jbeta (13) primers were used in the PCR. The repertoire was sequenced with immunoSEQ multiplex PCR; TCRdb's copy has only in-frame clones and lacks some. Among about 180,000 clones listed, over 70% were seen once. Sample: PBMCs. This TCR derives from a woman aged 25 to 39 in good health and CMV-seropositive. The chain employs TRBV11-2 and TRBJ2-1; D not resolved. The CDR3 DNA reads as TGTGCCAGCAGCTTAGAAGCAGGCAATGAGCAGTTCTTC. Translated, it gives CASSLEAGNEQFF.